These T cell receptor beta chains were read from a single sample in a study of blood T cell repertoires in COVID-19. Data came from immunoSEQ multiplex PCR; TCRdb stores just in-frame clones and leaves some out. The sample contains roughly 65,000 clones, 60% to 80% of which appear only once. Input material: peripheral blood. These receptors came from a man in his sixties with acute or convalescent COVID-19. Both conserved end residues are part of each CDR3. A D gene is named only where the DNA matches it firmly. Some rows mark clone size as missing; the rest say once, few, many or name a class of expanded clone.

v_gene	d_gene	abundance	j_gene	CDR3nt	CDR3aa
TRBV7-2	TRBD1	NA	TRBJ1-6	TGTGCCAGCAGCCAGGACAGGGCCCCTAATTCACCCCTCCACTTT	CASSQDRAPNSPLHF
TRBV19	NA	NA	TRBJ2-1	TGTGCCAGTAGTACCCTCCACAGGCCAACCTACAATGAGCAGTTCTTC	CASSTLHRPTYNEQFF
TRBV3-1/TRBV3-2	NA	NA	TRBJ1-3	TGTGCCAGCAGCCAATCCCTGCGGACAGCAGGAAACACCATATATTTT	CASSQSLRTAGNTIYF
TRBV5-1	NA	NA	TRBJ1-1	TGCGCCAGCAGCCCGGTTATGACAGGGAACACTGAAGCTTTCTTT	CASSPVMTGNTEAFF
TRBV7-2	NA	once	TRBJ2-7	TGTGCCAGCAGCTTAGACAGGAGTTCCTACGAGCAGTACTTC	CASSLDRSSYEQYF
TRBV5-4	NA	once	TRBJ1-4	TGTGCCAGCAGCGTCGACAGTGGGGATGAAAAACTGTTTTTT	CASSVDSGDEKLFF
TRBV11-2	TRBD1	NA	TRBJ1-2	TGTGCCAGCAGGTCCTTATCCGGGACAGGGATATTAAACTATGGCTACACCTTC	CASRSLSGTGILNYGYTF
TRBV11-2	TRBD1	NA	TRBJ2-4	TGTGCCAGCAGTTTCCCAACGCCGAGACAGGGAAACATTCAGTACTTC	CASSFPTPRQGNIQYF
TRBV30	TRBD2	NA	TRBJ2-1	TGTGCCTGGAGCTTGACTAGCGGGGCCTACAATGAGCAGTTCTTC	CAWSLTSGAYNEQFF
TRBV19	TRBD1	NA	TRBJ2-2	TGTGCCAGTAGTATAGATTCGGGGACAGGGACCTCCGGGGAGCTGTTTTTT	CASSIDSGTGTSGELFF
TRBV6-5	TRBD1	NA	TRBJ2-7	TGTGCCAGCAGTTACTACCGGACAGGAACCTACGAGCAGTACTTC	CASSYYRTGTYEQYF
TRBV7-2	NA	NA	TRBJ2-7	TGTGCCAGCAGCTTTAATTGGGCGGGGGCACAGATGGACTTC	CASSFNWAGAQMDF
TRBV6-6	TRBD2	few	TRBJ2-2	TGTGCCAGCGTGGAGCGGGGCACGAACACCGGGGAGCTGTTTTTT	CASVERGTNTGELFF
TRBV7-2	TRBD1	NA	TRBJ2-5	TGTGCCAGCAGCTTGCCGGGACAGGGAAAGACCCAGTACTTC	CASSLPGQGKTQYF
TRBV5-5	NA	NA	TRBJ1-6	TGTGCCAGCAGCTTGGTTGGGGAGAATTCACCCCTCCACTTT	CASSLVGENSPLHF
TRBV10-2	TRBD1	NA	TRBJ2-7	TGCGCCAGCAGTGGGACAGGGGGCCTCTCCTACGAGCAGTACTTC	CASSGTGGLSYEQYF
TRBV6-6	TRBD2	NA	TRBJ2-3	TGTGCCAGCAGTTCGAAGCAGCGGGGGGCCACAGATACGCAGTATTTT	CASSSKQRGATDTQYF
TRBV5-1	TRBD2	NA	TRBJ2-1	TGCGCCAGCAGCTTGGTGCCTAGCGGCTCCTACAATGAGCAGTTCTTC	CASSLVPSGSYNEQFF
TRBV18	TRBD1	NA	TRBJ1-2	TGTGCCAGCTCAAGACAGGGCCAACCGGATGGCTACACCTTC	CASSRQGQPDGYTF
TRBV6-5	TRBD2	NA	TRBJ2-5	TGTGCCAGCAGGCCAGCGGGGGGGCTTGAGACCCAGTACTTC	CASRPAGGLETQYF
TRBV7-3	TRBD2	NA	TRBJ2-2	TGTGCCAGCAGCTTCTTCCTAGCGGGGGGTGGCACCGGGGAGCTGTTTTTT	CASSFFLAGGGTGELFF
TRBV4-3	NA	once	TRBJ1-2	TGCGCCAGCAGGCCCACTTTAGCTAACTATGGCTACACCTTC	CASRPTLANYGYTF
TRBV6-6	NA	NA	TRBJ2-7	TGTGCCAGCAGGGCCCTTGGAGGTAGCTCCTACGAGCAGTACTTC	CASRALGGSSYEQYF
TRBV7-3	NA	NA	TRBJ2-3	TGTGCCAGCAGCGCGGGACTTAGCAATCCAGATACGCAGTATTTT	CASSAGLSNPDTQYF
TRBV2	NA	NA	TRBJ1-1	TGTGCCAGCAGGAGGGAGGTTGGGAACACTGAAGCTTTCTTT	CASRREVGNTEAFF
TRBV6-5	NA	many	TRBJ1-2	TGTGCCAGCGGCCCCGGGACCGCGGGAGGCTACACCTTC	CASGPGTAGGYTF
TRBV6-5	TRBD2	NA	TRBJ2-5	TGTGCCAGCAGGGGACTAGTGACGGAGACCCAGTACTTC	CASRGLVTETQYF
TRBV18	NA	NA	TRBJ1-2	TGTGCCAGCTCAACCGAGTATGGCTACACCTTC	CASSTEYGYTF
TRBV5-1	TRBD1	once	TRBJ1-1	TGCGCCAGCAGCGGACAGGGGATGGGCACTGAAGCTTTCTTT	CASSGQGMGTEAFF
TRBV7-8	NA	few	TRBJ2-2	TGTGCCAGCAGCTTGTATCCGGGTTACACCGGGGAGCTGTTTTTT	CASSLYPGYTGELFF
TRBV5-8	NA	NA	TRBJ1-5	TGTGCCAGCAGCCCGACCGGGACATTCAATCAGCCCCAGCATTTT	CASSPTGTFNQPQHF
TRBV5-4	TRBD1	NA	TRBJ2-7	TGTGCCAGCAGCGCCGGGACAGGGGGCTTCAACGAGCAGTACTTC	CASSAGTGGFNEQYF
TRBV4-2	NA	NA	TRBJ2-6	TGTGCCAGCAGCCAAGTAGGACAGCTCTCTGGGGCCAACGTCCTGACTTTC	CASSQVGQLSGANVLTF
TRBV5-5	TRBD1	NA	TRBJ1-5	TGTGCCAGCATGGGACAGGGAAGCAATCAGCCCCAGCATTTT	CASMGQGSNQPQHF
TRBV19	TRBD1	NA	TRBJ1-5	TGTGCCAGTAGTATAGGGGCAGGGGGCCGCCAGCCCCAGCATTTT	CASSIGAGGRQPQHF
TRBV19	TRBD1	few	TRBJ1-5	TGTGCCAGTAGTATAGCAGAGACAGGGGTGGGCAATCAGCCCCAGCATTTT	CASSIAETGVGNQPQHF
TRBV11-3	TRBD1	NA	TRBJ2-2	TGTGCCAGCAGGGATCAGGGGGCCGGGGAGCTGTTTTTT	CASRDQGAGELFF
TRBV18	NA	NA	TRBJ1-6	TGTGCCAGCTCACCATCCCCCGGGCAGGGCGGTAATTCACCCCTCCACTTT	CASSPSPGQGGNSPLHF